This record covers a single T cell receptor (beta chain). Its antigen is as yet unknown. The data are from a study of identical twins. General study results and limits: Within cord blood, abundant beta clonotypes carried fewer insertions, but memory repertoires showed no such trend. In beta out-of-frame sequences, the excess sharing between twins was weaker.

The CDR3 runs to 14 residues. The germline V and J ends were trimmed by 4 bases and 3 bases, with 12 bases remaining between them. Looked up from germline, CDR1 is MRHNA and CDR2 is SNTAGT. MiXCR, applied by TCRdb to the 5' RACE reads, yields one record per CDR3 protein. The table includes 1.5 million to 2 million distinct CDR3 sequences, 25% to 35% detected once. V and J are TRBV6-4 and TRBJ1-2; D is undetermined. Input material: cord blood. The clonotype comes from a newborn girl in good health. CDR3 DNA: TGTGCCAGCAGTGTTACGAACGGGGACTATGGCTACACCTTC. Protein: CASSVTNGDYGYTF.